This T cell receptor (beta chain) was profiled in a study of T cell repertoires in cytomegalovirus infection. Study information: It can be stated that public TCR beta signatures indicated CMV infection as well as a matching HLA type.

TCRdb re-called the reads with MiXCR, one entry per CDR3 protein. The table lists some 350,000 distinct CDR3 sequences, 15% to 20% of them singletons, with roughly 9% in the top ten. Sequenced: PBMCs. The clonotype originates from a human donor in good health (CMV status not recorded). Some clones in this sample may be carry-over from other donors' samples.

CDR3 sequence: CASSLPPGLGTEAFF. The CDR3, as DNA: TGTGCCAGCAGTTTACCCCCAGGGCTGGGCACTGAAGCTTTCTTT. The chain uses TRBV28 and TRBJ1-1; perhaps TRBD1 as D (5 bases). The CDR3 extends over 15 amino acids. Trimming cost V 2 bases and J 4 bases, with 14 bases left between them. Germline V gene data show CDR1 as MDHEN and CDR2 as SYDVKM.